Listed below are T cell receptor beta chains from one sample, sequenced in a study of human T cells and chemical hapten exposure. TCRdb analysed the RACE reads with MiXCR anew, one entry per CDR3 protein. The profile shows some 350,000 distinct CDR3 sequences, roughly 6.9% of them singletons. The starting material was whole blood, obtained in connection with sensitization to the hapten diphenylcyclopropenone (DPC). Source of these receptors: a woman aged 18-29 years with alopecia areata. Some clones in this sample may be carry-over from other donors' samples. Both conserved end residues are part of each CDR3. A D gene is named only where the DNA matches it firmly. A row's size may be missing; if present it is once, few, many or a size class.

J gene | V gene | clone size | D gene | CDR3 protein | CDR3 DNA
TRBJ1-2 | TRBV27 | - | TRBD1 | CASSFGTGNGYTF | TGTGCCAGCAGTTTCGGGACAGGGAATGGCTACACCTTC
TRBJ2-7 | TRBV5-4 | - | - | CASSSRDTRSHEQYF | TGTGCCAGCAGCTCCCGGGACACCCGGTCCCACGAGCAGTACTTC
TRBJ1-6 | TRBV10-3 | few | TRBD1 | CAISDPRQGSYNSPLHF | TGTGCCATCAGTGATCCGAGACAGGGCTCGTATAATTCACCCCTCCACTTT
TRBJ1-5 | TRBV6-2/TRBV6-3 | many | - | CASSFWGRGGNQPQHF | TGTGCCAGCAGTTTTTGGGGGAGAGGAGGCAATCAGCCCCAGCATTTT
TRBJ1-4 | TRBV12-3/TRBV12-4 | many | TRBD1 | CASSSSGTGSIRPEKLFF | TGTGCCAGCAGTTCTAGCGGGACAGGGAGTATCCGCCCCGAAAAACTGTTTTTT
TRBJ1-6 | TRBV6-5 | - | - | CASSYSRLGNSPLHF | TGTGCCAGCAGTTACTCGAGACTGGGGAATTCACCCCTCCACTTT
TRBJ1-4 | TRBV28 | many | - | CASSFDGSYEKLFF | TGTGCCAGCAGTTTTGATGGTTCTTATGAAAAACTGTTTTTT
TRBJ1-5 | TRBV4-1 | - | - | CASGTDPSNQPQHF | TGCGCCAGCGGAACCGATCCTAGCAATCAGCCCCAGCATTTT
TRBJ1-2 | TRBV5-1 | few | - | CASSHRWPGQKQNYGYTF | TGCGCCAGCAGCCACCGTTGGCCCGGACAGAAGCAGAACTATGGCTACACCTTC
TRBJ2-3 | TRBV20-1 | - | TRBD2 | CSARDFLAGGTDTQYF | TGCAGTGCTAGAGATTTCCTAGCGGGGGGCACAGATACGCAGTATTTT
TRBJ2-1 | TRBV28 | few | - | CASSLVTGISYNEQFF | TGTGCCAGCAGTTTAGTAACGGGGATCTCCTACAATGAGCAGTTCTTC
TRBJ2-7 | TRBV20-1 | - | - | CSARVSRAYEQYF | TGCAGTGCTAGAGTTTCCAGGGCCTACGAGCAGTACTTC
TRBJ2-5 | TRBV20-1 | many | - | CSARDRKETQYF | TGCAGTGCTAGAGACAGGAAAGAGACCCAGTACTTC
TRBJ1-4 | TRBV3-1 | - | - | CASSQQPNVGTNEKLFF | TGTGCCAGCAGCCAGCAGCCCAATGTGGGGACTAATGAAAAACTGTTTTTT
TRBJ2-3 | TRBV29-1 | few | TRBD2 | CSVDREGGTDTQYF | TGCAGCGTTGATAGGGAGGGAGGCACAGATACGCAGTATTTT
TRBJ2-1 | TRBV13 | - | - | CASTTPRGEQFF | TGTGCCAGCACCACCCCCCGGGGAGAGCAGTTCTTC
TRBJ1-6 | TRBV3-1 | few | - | CASSQSSTGSNSPLHF | TGTGCCAGCAGCCAAAGTTCCACAGGGTCAAATTCACCCCTCCACTTT
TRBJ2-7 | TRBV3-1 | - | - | CASSQAPRAFYEQYF | TGTGCCAGCAGCCAAGCCCCGAGGGCCTTCTACGAGCAGTACTTC
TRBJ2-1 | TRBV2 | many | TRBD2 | CASSSERGSNEQFF | TGTGCCAGCAGTTCCGAGCGGGGGAGCAATGAGCAGTTCTTC
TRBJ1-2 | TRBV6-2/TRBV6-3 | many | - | CASSQDGQNYGYTF | TGTGCCAGCAGCCAGGACGGACAGAACTATGGCTACACCTTC
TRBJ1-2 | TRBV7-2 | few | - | CASSPVIVVGYTF | TGTGCCAGCAGCCCAGTGATTGTCGTCGGCTACACCTTC
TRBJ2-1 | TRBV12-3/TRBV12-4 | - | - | CASSLERGLEQFF | TGTGCCAGCAGTTTAGAAAGGGGCCTTGAGCAGTTCTTC
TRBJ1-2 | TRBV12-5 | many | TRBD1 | CASGHGTVEYGYTF | TGTGCTAGTGGTCACGGGACAGTGGAGTATGGCTACACCTTC
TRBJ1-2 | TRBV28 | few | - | CASSLLQYGYTF | TGTGCCAGCAGTCTCCTACAATATGGCTACACCTTC
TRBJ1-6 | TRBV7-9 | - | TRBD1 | CASSSRTGSSYNSPLHF | TGTGCCAGCAGCAGCCGGACAGGGAGCTCCTATAATTCACCCCTCCACTTT
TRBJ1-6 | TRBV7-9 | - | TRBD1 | CASSLGTGGGNSPLHF | TGTGCCAGCAGCTTAGGGACAGGGGGCGGCAATTCACCCCTCCACTTT
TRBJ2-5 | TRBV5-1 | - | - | CASSFSNTGQETQYF | TGCGCCAGCAGCTTCTCCAACACAGGGCAAGAGACCCAGTACTTC
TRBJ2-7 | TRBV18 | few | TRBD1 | CASSHRGRNEQYF | TGTGCCAGCTCCCACAGGGGAAGGAACGAGCAGTACTTC
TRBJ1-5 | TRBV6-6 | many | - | CASSYRERSNQPQHF | TGTGCCAGCAGTTATCGAGAAAGGAGCAATCAGCCCCAGCATTTT
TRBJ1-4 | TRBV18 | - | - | CASSPRKANEKLFF | TGTGCCAGCTCACCCAGGAAGGCTAATGAAAAACTGTTTTTT
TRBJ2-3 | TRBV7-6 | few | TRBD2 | CASSLGVRGGTDTQYF | TGTGCCAGCAGCTTAGGGGTACGGGGGGGCACAGATACGCAGTATTTT
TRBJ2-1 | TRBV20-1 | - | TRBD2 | CSALRTSGYNEQFF | TGCAGTGCCCTTAGGACTAGCGGATACAATGAGCAGTTCTTC
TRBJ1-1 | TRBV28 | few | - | CASIPSDSNTEAFF | TGTGCCAGCATCCCGTCGGACAGCAACACTGAAGCTTTCTTT
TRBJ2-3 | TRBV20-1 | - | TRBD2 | CSASGLAGGPIGSDTQYF | TGCAGTGCTAGTGGACTAGCGGGGGGGCCTATAGGGTCAGATACGCAGTATTTT
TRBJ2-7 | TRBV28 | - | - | CASTFIGHEQYF | TGTGCCAGCACTTTTATAGGGCACGAGCAGTACTTC
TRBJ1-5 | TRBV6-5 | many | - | CASSSLRGWGQPQHF | TGTGCCAGCAGTTCATTAAGGGGATGGGGGCAGCCCCAGCATTTT
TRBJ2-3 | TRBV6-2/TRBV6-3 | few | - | CASSYGGASIKDTQYF | TGTGCCAGCAGTTACGGAGGGGCCAGTATAAAAGATACGCAGTATTTT
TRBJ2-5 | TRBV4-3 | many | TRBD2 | CASSPRDGGQETQYF | TGCGCCAGCAGCCCGCGGGACGGGGGGCAAGAGACCCAGTACTTC